This TCR beta chain was recorded in a study of CD8+ T cells in alopecia areata. Study results and limitations: Since there was just one nonresponder, nobody can yet say how baseline CD8+ expansion ties to response. Both scalp clonality and the expanded CD8+ clones among the top 100 showed a significant decrease with tofacitinib.

As to treatment: oral pan-JAK inhibitor, 5-10 mg twice daily. Researchers gathered lesional scalp punch biopsies and peripheral blood from patients with alopecia areata. Extracted RNA was reverse transcribed into cDNA, the sequencing template. Libraries were prepared by immunoSEQ multiplex PCR; TCRdb keeps only in-frame clonotypes and omits some of them. The repertoire holds 40,000 to 50,000 clones, 55% to 75% seen once, with around 23% in the top ten. The sample holds one count of this clone. What it binds is unknown. The source was CD8+ T cells sorted from blood, collected at week 4, from a patient treated with tofacitinib. This sequence was found in a human donor with alopecia areata.

In DNA form, the CDR3 reads TGCGCCAGCAGCCAAGATCTGCGGGGGGTGTCCTACGAGCAGTACTTC. This encodes CASSQDLRGVSYEQYF. The chain carries TRBV4-3 and TRBJ2-7; 8 bases match TRBD2. V shed 0 bases, J shed 1 base, and the junction held 5 bases outside the gene matches. Germline lookup yields CDR1 LGHNA and CDR2 YSLEER. There are 16 residues in the CDR3.